The 32 T cell receptor beta chains below all came from one sample that was sequenced in a study of cytomegalovirus exposure and HLA in healthy donors. Researchers ran the PCR with 60 Vbeta and 13 Jbeta primers. Sequencing was performed with immunoSEQ multiplex PCR; in TCRdb, only in-frame clones are kept and a portion is missing. The table lists roughly 150,000 clones, approximately 76% of them singletons. Material for sequencing was PBMCs. These receptors were obtained from a woman aged 18-29 years in good health and CMV-seropositive.

The V call is TRBV11-2, the J call TRBJ1-6, with D possibly TRBD1 on 5 matching bases. The CDR3 loop spans 15 amino acids. Germline lookup yields CDR1 SGHAT and CDR2 FQNNGV. With 5 bases removed from V and 8 bases from J, the gap between germline ends came to 16 bases. CDR3 coding DNA: TGTGCCAGCAGCCACCCAGCAGGGCTCGATTCACCCCTCCACTTT. Protein sequence: CASSHPAGLDSPLHF. The whole variable domain, remainder taken from reference TRBV11-2 and TRBJ1-6, is EAGVAQSPRYKIIEKRQSVAFWCNPISGHATLYWYQQILGQGPKLLIQFQNNGVVDDSQLPKDRFSAERLKGVDSTLKIQPAKLEDSAVYLCASSHPAGLDSPLHFGNGTRLTVT.

This sequence joins TRBV5-6 and TRBJ2-1; 9 nucleotides match TRBD2. V was clipped by 3 bases and J by 5 bases; unmatched bases: 9. Germline lookup yields CDR1 SGHDT and CDR2 YYEEEE. The CDR3 has 16 residues. CDR3 region: CASSSDLAGRNNEQFF. Written as DNA, the CDR3 is TGTGCCAGCAGCTCTGACCTAGCGGGGCGAAACAATGAGCAGTTCTTC. The entire variable domain, with the rest obtained from reference TRBV5-6 and TRBJ2-1, is as follows: DAGVTQSPTHLIKTRGQQVTLRCSPKSGHDTVSWYQQALGQGPQFIFQYYEEEERQRGNFPDRFSGHQFPNYSSELNVNALLLGDSALYLCASSSDLAGRNNEQFFGPGTRLTVL.

This clone has only a few counts. The chain links TRBV7-9 to TRBJ2-6; D perhaps matches TRBD1 (6 bases). Deletions cut 5 bases from V and 0 bases from J, with 20 bases between. Germline CDR1 reads SEHNR; CDR2 reads FQNEAQ (reference sequence). The length of the CDR3 is 19 residues. The CDR3 DNA reads as TGTGCCAGCAGCCCTAGACAGGAGCGTGGTCCCTCTGGGGCCAACGTCCTGACTTTC. Its translation: CASSPRQERGPSGANVLTF.

The chain recombines TRBV5-1 with TRBJ1-1; no clear D gene. Germline values: CDR1 SGHRS, CDR2 YFSETQ. V was trimmed by 0 bases and J by 1 base, leaving 10 bases between them. The CDR3 has 15 residues. CDR3 protein: CASSLDGGANTEAFF. The CDR3 nucleotides read TGCGCCAGCAGCTTGGATGGCGGAGCGAACACTGAAGCTTTCTTT.

This clone appeared a few times. The chain links TRBV19 to TRBJ2-7, with D unresolved. The CDR3 has 13 amino acids. V lost 3 bases to trimming and J lost 3 bases, with 9 bases between them. Germline CDR1 LNHDA, CDR2 SQIVND (reference sequence). The CDR3 sequence: CASSIGESYEQYF. Written as DNA, the CDR3 is TGTGCCAGTAGTATTGGAGAAAGCTACGAGCAGTACTTC.

This clone was picked up a small number of times. The rearrangement links TRBV10-3 to TRBJ2-5; TRBD2 agrees at 7 bases. Germline V gene data show CDR1 as ENHRY and CDR2 as SYGVKD. Unmatched junction bases numbered 14, after V lost 2 bases and J lost 5 bases. The CDR3 length is 17 residues. The CDR3: CAISEDPGRGSFETQYF. The DNA for the CDR3 is TGTGCCATCAGTGAGGACCCGGGGAGGGGTTCATTTGAGACCCAGTACTTC.

The chain combines TRBV5-5 with TRBJ2-7, with TRBD1 matching 10 bases. CDR1 is SGHKS and CDR2 is YYEKEE in the germline V gene (reference sequence). Unmatched junction bases numbered 3, after V lost 3 bases and J lost 0 bases. This CDR3 comprises 15 residues. CDR3: CASSWGQGISYEQYF. As DNA, the CDR3 is TGTGCCAGCAGCTGGGGACAGGGGATCTCCTACGAGCAGTACTTC.

The chain is built from TRBV29-1 and TRBJ2-3; 8 bases fit TRBD1. Germline V lookup: CDR1 SQVTM, CDR2 ANQGSEA. The J segment lost 6 bases and the V segment lost 8 bases, leaving 7 bases of the junction unmatched. This CDR3 has 12 amino acids. The CDR3 sequence is CSLRQGSDTQYF. The CDR3, as DNA: TGCAGCTTACGACAGGGGTCGGATACGCAGTATTTT.

The chain employs TRBV5-1 and TRBJ1-2; TRBD1 might be the D (6 bases). CDR3 size: 13 residues. Looked up from germline, CDR1 is SGHRS and CDR2 is YFSETQ. V was clipped by 1 base and J by 8 bases, with 12 bases between them. The chain's CDR3 is CASSLLGARGYTF. CDR3 nucleotide sequence: TGCGCCAGCAGCTTGCTGGGGGCGCGAGGCTACACCTTC.

The chain links TRBV28 to TRBJ1-5, with TRBD1 as a possible D gene (5 bases). Trimming shortened V by 5 bases and J by 7 bases, and 15 bases separated the two germline ends. CDR3 length: 14 residues. The germline CDR1 and CDR2 sequences are MDHEN and SYDVKM. This chain's CDR3 is CASSAGGLGQPQHF. CDR3 nucleotide sequence: TGTGCCAGCAGTGCGGGGGGGTTGGGGCAGCCCCAGCATTTT.

The chain recombines TRBV19 with TRBJ2-1, with 10 nucleotides matching TRBD1. Germline CDR1 LNHDA, CDR2 SQIVND (reference sequence). The CDR3 has 14 residues. V shed 4 bases, J shed 10 bases, and the junction held 7 bases outside the gene matches. The CDR3 nucleotides read TGTGCCAGTAGTAAGGGGGGGACAGGGGTCGAGCAGTTCTTC. Translation gives CASSKGGTGVEQFF. Together with reference TRBV19 and TRBJ2-1, the CDR3 gives the full variable domain: DGGITQSPKYLFRKEGQNVTLSCEQNLNHDAMYWYRQDPGQGLRLIYYSQIVNDFQKGDIAEGYSVSREKKESFPLTVTSAQKNPTAFYLCASSKGGTGVEQFFGPGTRLTVL.

This rearrangement joins TRBV9 to TRBJ2-1; 9 positions agree with TRBD1. The V segment lost 3 bases and the J segment 5 bases; nucleotides outside the gene matches: 6. CDR1 and CDR2 from the germline V gene are SGDLS and YYNGEE. The CDR3 sequence is 15 residues long. The CDR3 is CASSDRGQGNNEQFF. The CDR3 region has the DNA TGTGCCAGCAGCGATCGGGGACAGGGAAACAATGAGCAGTTCTTC.

The rearrangement links TRBV19 to TRBJ2-7; no clear D. The V and J ends lost 0 bases and 0 bases respectively, with 6 bases between them. The CDR3 covers 14 residues. Germline CDR1 LNHDA, CDR2 SQIVND (reference sequence). The CDR3 loop is CASSIEADSYEQYF. For the CDR3, the DNA is TGTGCCAGTAGTATAGAGGCAGACTCCTACGAGCAGTACTTC.

This clone appeared a single time. The chain recombines TRBV2 with TRBJ1-2; D not resolved. The CDR3 has 14 residues. V shed 3 bases and J shed 0 bases, with 8 bases lying between them. CDR1 is SNHLY and CDR2 is FYNNEI in the germline V gene. The CDR3 protein is CASSDYRSNYGYTF. The CDR3 DNA is TGTGCCAGCAGTGATTACAGATCTAACTATGGCTACACCTTC.

The chain joins TRBV11-2 to TRBJ2-7, with D perhaps matching TRBD2 (6 bases). The CDR3 extends over 14 amino acids. The ends were cut back, 1 base at V and 5 bases at J, with 12 bases in the middle. Per germline, CDR1 SGHAT and CDR2 FQNNGV. The CDR3 loop is CASSLVGGYHEQYF. As DNA, the CDR3 is TGTGCCAGCAGCTTAGTAGGAGGGTACCACGAGCAGTACTTC.

In regard to this clone: Its ends do not fully match the called genes, so a read error is possible. V gene TRBV11-2 combines with J gene TRBJ1-2; D call uncertain. Germline V gives CDR1 SGHAT, CDR2 FQNNGV. The CDR3 consists of 14 residues. As DNA, the CDR3 is TGTGTCAGCAGCTTAAATGGACTAATCTATGGCTACACCTTC. It encodes CVSSLNGLIYGYTF. Based on the CDR3 plus reference TRBV11-2 and TRBJ1-2, the full variable domain is EAGVAQSPRYKIIEKRQSVAFWCNPISGHATLYWYQQILGQGPKLLIQFQNNGVVDDSQLPKDRFSAERLKGVDSTLKIQPAKLEDSAVYLCVSSLNGLIYGYTFGSGTRLTVV.

This clone was observed a few times. The chain recombines TRBV6-6 with TRBJ1-5; D not resolved. This CDR3 contains 14 residues. Germline lookup yields CDR1 MNHNY and CDR2 SVGAGI (reference sequence). Trimming removed 2 bases at V and 8 bases at J, with 13 bases between. DNA of the CDR3: TGTGCCAGCAGTTACGCGGCCCCCGGGGAGCCCCAGCATTTT. The encoded protein is CASSYAAPGEPQHF.

This chain links TRBV19 with TRBJ1-2, with TRBD1 as a possible D gene (6 bases). Germline V gene lookup returns CDR1 LNHDA and CDR2 SQIVND (reference sequence). This CDR3 comprises 12 residues. The V end was cut by 7 bases, the J end by 5 bases, with 11 bases between. CDR3 protein: CASTKGQYGYTF. The CDR3 DNA follows: TGTGCCAGTACCAAAGGACAGTATGGCTACACCTTC.

The J gene is TRBJ2-2, the V gene TRBV5-1; 7 bases match TRBD1. Trimming at V came to 5 bases and at J to 3 bases, leaving 7 bases not matched to a gene. The CDR3 spans 15 residues. The germline gives CDR1 SGHRS, CDR2 YFSETQ. CDR3 sequence reads: CASSFPGQHTGELFF. CDR3 sequence (DNA): TGCGCCAGCAGTTTTCCGGGACAGCACACCGGGGAGCTGTTTTTT.

V is TRBV7-2 and J is TRBJ2-7; 9 nucleotides align to TRBD1. Germline loops: CDR1 SGHTA, CDR2 FQGNSA. V trimming: 2 bases; J trimming: 6 bases; junction bases outside the gene matches: 5. CDR3 length: 14 residues. DNA for the CDR3: TGTGCCAGCAGCTTAACCACAGGGGGCTTCGAGCAGTACTTC. Its protein is CASSLTTGGFEQYF.

This clone was seen once. The genes are TRBV19 and TRBJ2-5; 7 nucleotides line up with TRBD1. The J call may not be correct, given that the DNA end is closer to TRBJ2-7. Germline V CDR1 and CDR2: LNHDA, SQIVND (reference sequence). The CDR3 totals 15 residues. The CDR3 nucleotides are TGTGCCAGTAGTGTCGGACAGGTGAGCTCCTACGAGCAGTACTTC. It encodes CASSVGQVSSYEQYF.

This rearrangement joins TRBV18 to TRBJ1-1, with unresolved D. The V end lost 3 bases, the J end lost 0 bases, and 11 bases lay between the germline ends. This CDR3 comprises 15 residues. CDR1 is KGHSH and CDR2 is LQKENI in the germline V gene. The CDR3 DNA sequence: TGTGCCAGCTCACCGCGGTCACTGGTGAACACTGAAGCTTTCTTT. Protein product: CASSPRSLVNTEAFF. The whole variable domain, filled in from reference TRBV18 and TRBJ1-1, reads NAGVMQNPRHLVRRRGQEARLRCSPMKGHSHVYWYRQLPEEGLKFMVYLQKENIIDESGMPKERFSAEFPKEGPSILRIQQVVRGDSAAYFCASSPRSLVNTEAFFGQGTRLTVV.

The chain recombines TRBV10-3 with TRBJ2-7; 8 positions agree with TRBD1. In germline, CDR1 is ENHRY, CDR2 SYGVKD. V lost 6 bases and J lost 1; bases outside the gene matches: 2. The CDR3 runs to 13 residues. The CDR3 loop reads CAISRDRSYEQYF. CDR3 bases: TGTGCCATCAGCCGGGACAGGTCCTACGAGCAGTACTTC.

V gene TRBV6-1 combines with J gene TRBJ1-5, with D unresolved. CDR3 size: 13 residues. V lost 5 bases to trimming and J lost 4 bases, with 9 bases between them. The V gene's germline CDR1 is MNHNS and CDR2 SASEGT. In DNA form, the CDR3 reads TGTGCCAGCAGTTTAATCGTGAATCAGCCCCAGCATTTT. This sequence encodes CASSLIVNQPQHF.

The V gene is TRBV6-6, the J gene TRBJ1-5; D unclear. Germline CDR1 and CDR2: MNHNY and SVGAGI (reference sequence). The CDR3 sequence is 13 residues long. The germline V and J ends were trimmed by 7 bases and 5 bases, with 12 bases remaining between them. The CDR3 DNA reads TGTGCCAGCACCCTAAGTGCGGATCAGCCCCAGCATTTT. It is translated as CASTLSADQPQHF.

This clone was detected once. The chain has TRBV2 and TRBJ2-5; possible D gene TRBD2, 6 bases. The CDR3 totals 16 residues. Per the germline V gene, CDR1 is SNHLY and CDR2 is FYNNEI. Trimming pared 5 bases from V and 0 bases from J, leaving 16 bases between. CDR3 nucleotide sequence: TGTGCCAGCAGTCCCGCTTGGGCGGGGTACCAAGAGACCCAGTACTTC. Amino acids: CASSPAWAGYQETQYF.

The table lists this clone with a few counts. The chain combines TRBV7-8 with TRBJ2-5; D may be TRBD1 (6 bases). CDR1 and CDR2 from the germline V gene are SGHVS and FQNEAQ. V lost 5 bases and J lost 2, with 12 bases in between. The CDR3 is made up of 14 amino acids. The CDR3 DNA reads TGTGCCAGCAGCCGTGACAGGATACAAGAGACCCAGTACTTC. It yields the protein CASSRDRIQETQYF.

This clone was picked up one time. The rearrangement links TRBV10-3 to TRBJ2-7; 7 bases are a match to TRBD1. Germline values: CDR1 ENHRY, CDR2 SYGVKD. Trimming took 4 bases from V and 2 from J; bases not matched to a gene: 5. This CDR3 has 14 residues. In nucleotides, the CDR3 is TGTGCCATCAGTGTTGGGACAGTCACCTACGAGCAGTACTTC. Translation: CAISVGTVTYEQYF.

This chain links TRBV9 with TRBJ2-3, with 10 bases aligning to TRBD1. The CDR3 totals 13 residues. The V gene end was trimmed by 4 bases and the J gene end by 6 bases; junction bases not matched to a gene: 2. Germline V gene sequence: CDR1 SGDLS, CDR2 YYNGEE. The CDR3 DNA reads as TGTGCCAGCAGCCTGGGACAGGGGGATACGCAGTATTTT. Its translation: CASSLGQGDTQYF.

The rearrangement joins TRBV7-9 to TRBJ2-3; D uncertain. V was cut by 6 bases and J by 3 bases, with 10 bases left in between. The V gene's germline CDR1 is SEHNR and CDR2 FQNEAQ (reference sequence). The CDR3 is 13 residues long. The CDR3 loop reads CASSRLETDTQYF. CDR3 DNA: TGTGCCAGCAGTCGCCTAGAAACAGATACGCAGTATTTT.

The chain uses TRBV4-3 and TRBJ2-4, with D possibly matching TRBD2 (6 bases). The CDR3 is 14 amino acids. CDR1 is LGHNA and CDR2 is YSLEER in the germline V gene. The V end lost 1 base, the J end lost 8 bases, and 12 bases lay between the germline ends. The CDR3 sequence: CASSQGNPGDIQYF. The CDR3 region has the DNA TGCGCCAGCAGCCAAGGTAATCCGGGGGACATTCAGTACTTC.

The chain couples TRBV19 to TRBJ1-1, with D hard to call. V lost 6 bases and J lost 10, with 9 bases in between. The CDR3 covers 10 residues. Germline V gene data show CDR1 as LNHDA and CDR2 as SQIVND (reference sequence). CDR3 amino acids: CASRREAAFF. CDR3 DNA sequence: TGTGCCAGTAGGCGAGAGGCAGCTTTCTTT. The full variable domain, its missing parts supplied by reference TRBV19 and TRBJ1-1, is DGGITQSPKYLFRKEGQNVTLSCEQNLNHDAMYWYRQDPGQGLRLIYYSQIVNDFQKGDIAEGYSVSREKKESFPLTVTSAQKNPTAFYLCASRREAAFFGQGTRLTVV.